These T cell receptor beta chains were read from a single sample in a study of CD8+CD57+ T cells in acquired aplastic anemia. Each CDR3 protein is one row after TCRdb ran MiXCR on the reads. Of approximately 200,000 distinct CDR3 sequences detected, around three fifths appear once; the ten largest clones hold under 60%. Sequenced: sorted CD4+, CD8+, or CD8+CD57+ T cells (not recorded which) from PBMCs. The source of these receptors is a human donor with severe aplastic anemia or a healthy control (not recorded which). CDR3s include the opening cysteine and the closing phenylalanine or tryptophan. Fields, in order: V gene, J gene, D gene, clone size, CDR3 protein, CDR3 DNA. D genes are given only for firm matches. Size values are once, few and many counts, or a class for expanded clones, and some rows have none.

v_call: TRBV20-1
j_call: TRBJ1-3
d_call: .
clone_size: many
cdr3_aa: CSARHRVSGNTIYF
cdr3_nt: TGCAGTGCTAGACACAGGGTCTCTGGAAACACCATATATTTT

v_call: TRBV7-8
j_call: TRBJ2-7
d_call: .
clone_size: .
cdr3_aa: CASSLGILGQEQYF
cdr3_nt: TGTGCCAGCAGCTTAGGCATCCTCGGACAAGAGCAGTACTTC

v_call: TRBV10-3
j_call: TRBJ2-5
d_call: .
clone_size: .
cdr3_aa: CAIRSGTQETQYF
cdr3_nt: TGTGCCATCAGGAGCGGCACCCAAGAGACCCAGTACTTC

v_call: TRBV10-2
j_call: TRBJ1-3
d_call: .
clone_size: .
cdr3_aa: CASSVGPFGEERNTIYF
cdr3_nt: TGCGCCAGCAGTGTAGGACCGTTTGGGGAGGAACGCAACACCATATATTTT

v_call: TRBV29-1
j_call: TRBJ1-1
d_call: .
clone_size: few
cdr3_aa: CSVDGQNTEAFF
cdr3_nt: TGCAGCGTAGACGGTCAGAACACTGAAGCTTTCTTT

v_call: TRBV5-5
j_call: TRBJ1-3
d_call: .
clone_size: .
cdr3_aa: CASSPTDSRTGNTIYF
cdr3_nt: TGTGCCAGCAGCCCAACGGACTCCAGGACTGGAAACACCATATATTTT

v_call: TRBV4-3
j_call: TRBJ1-5
d_call: .
clone_size: many
cdr3_aa: CASSQDRFVNQPQHF
cdr3_nt: TGCGCCAGCAGCCAAGACAGGTTTGTGAATCAGCCCCAGCATTTT

v_call: TRBV20-1
j_call: TRBJ2-1
d_call: .
clone_size: .
cdr3_aa: CSAVLPRPSYNEQFF
cdr3_nt: TGCAGTGCCGTGCTCCCTCGGCCGTCCTACAATGAGCAGTTCTTC

v_call: TRBV2
j_call: TRBJ2-7
d_call: TRBD2
clone_size: .
cdr3_aa: CATRGGLYEQYF
cdr3_nt: TGTGCCACCCGGGGAGGGTTATACGAGCAGTACTTC

v_call: TRBV7-3
j_call: TRBJ2-7
d_call: TRBD1
clone_size: many
cdr3_aa: CASSRDSMRLSGLYF
cdr3_nt: TGTGCCAGCAGCCGGGACAGTATGCGATTGTCGGGCCTTTACTTC

v_call: TRBV9
j_call: TRBJ1-3
d_call: TRBD1
clone_size: .
cdr3_aa: CASSGETGLGTIYF
cdr3_nt: TGTGCCAGCAGCGGCGAGACAGGGTTGGGCACCATATATTTT

v_call: TRBV29-1
j_call: TRBJ1-2
d_call: .
clone_size: .
cdr3_aa: CSVERGVDYGYTF
cdr3_nt: TGCAGCGTTGAACGAGGGGTTGACTATGGCTACACCTTC

v_call: TRBV12-3/TRBV12-4
j_call: TRBJ1-2
d_call: TRBD1
clone_size: .
cdr3_aa: CASSLGGTGDGYTF
cdr3_nt: TGTGCCAGCAGTTTAGGTGGGACAGGGGATGGCTACACCTTC

v_call: TRBV7-9
j_call: TRBJ1-2
d_call: .
clone_size: few
cdr3_aa: CASSNSNYGYTF
cdr3_nt: TGTGCCAGCAGCAATTCTAACTATGGCTACACCTTC

v_call: TRBV10-2
j_call: TRBJ2-2
d_call: TRBD2
clone_size: once
cdr3_aa: CASKRGAGRTGELFF
cdr3_nt: TGCGCCAGCAAGCGGGGGGCAGGGAGAACCGGGGAGCTGTTTTTT

v_call: TRBV7-2
j_call: TRBJ1-3
d_call: .
clone_size: .
cdr3_aa: CASSWGMPGGGNTIYF
cdr3_nt: TGTGCCAGCAGCTGGGGGATGCCAGGAGGTGGAAACACCATATATTTT

v_call: TRBV7-9
j_call: TRBJ1-4
d_call: TRBD1
clone_size: .
cdr3_aa: CASSLWDRASGKLFF
cdr3_nt: TGTGCCAGCAGCTTATGGGACAGGGCTTCTGGAAAACTGTTTTTT

v_call: TRBV7-2
j_call: TRBJ1-1
d_call: .
clone_size: .
cdr3_aa: CASSRPDSQPYVWNTEAFF
cdr3_nt: TGTGCCAGCAGCCGCCCGGACAGTCAACCTTATGTGTGGAACACTGAAGCTTTCTTT

v_call: TRBV5-1
j_call: TRBJ2-7
d_call: .
clone_size: .
cdr3_aa: CASSLRAGEQYF
cdr3_nt: TGCGCCAGCAGCTTGCGGGCGGGGGAGCAGTACTTC

v_call: TRBV19
j_call: TRBJ1-2
d_call: TRBD1
clone_size: .
cdr3_aa: CASSIAGQGELHGYTF
cdr3_nt: TGTGCCAGTAGTATAGCGGGACAGGGGGAACTACATGGCTACACCTTC

v_call: TRBV7-6
j_call: TRBJ2-4
d_call: TRBD1
clone_size: .
cdr3_aa: CASSARSGGKNIQYF
cdr3_nt: TGTGCCAGCAGCGCTCGTTCAGGGGGAAAAAACATTCAGTACTTC

v_call: TRBV10-2
j_call: TRBJ1-5
d_call: TRBD1
clone_size: .
cdr3_aa: CATRQGAGPQHF
cdr3_nt: TGCGCCACCCGACAGGGAGCAGGGCCCCAGCATTTT

v_call: TRBV5-4
j_call: TRBJ1-2
d_call: TRBD1
clone_size: few
cdr3_aa: CASSTGDRGSGYTF
cdr3_nt: TGTGCCAGTAGTACAGGGGACAGGGGAAGCGGCTACACCTTC

v_call: TRBV20-1
j_call: TRBJ1-1
d_call: .
clone_size: few
cdr3_aa: CSASQGFQAFF
cdr3_nt: TGCAGTGCGTCCCAGGGTTTTCAAGCTTTCTTT

v_call: TRBV9
j_call: TRBJ2-5
d_call: .
clone_size: .
cdr3_aa: CASSVGGTQETQYF
cdr3_nt: TGTGCCAGCAGCGTGGGGGGAACACAAGAGACCCAGTACTTC

v_call: TRBV6-1
j_call: TRBJ1-2
d_call: .
clone_size: .
cdr3_aa: CASRDLGLNQLYGYTF
cdr3_nt: TGTGCCAGCAGGGACCTTGGACTGAATCAACTCTATGGCTACACCTTC

v_call: TRBV6-5
j_call: TRBJ2-3
d_call: TRBD1
clone_size: .
cdr3_aa: CASRRQGGTDTQYF
cdr3_nt: TGTGCCAGCAGGAGACAGGGCGGCACAGATACGCAGTATTTT

v_call: TRBV7-8
j_call: TRBJ1-1
d_call: .
clone_size: .
cdr3_aa: CASSLARGGGTEAFF
cdr3_nt: TGTGCCAGCAGCTTAGCGCGGGGGGGGGGAACTGAAGCTTTCTTT

v_call: TRBV2
j_call: TRBJ1-5
d_call: TRBD1
clone_size: .
cdr3_aa: CASRGQAGINQPQHF
cdr3_nt: TGTGCCAGCAGGGGACAGGCTGGGATTAATCAGCCCCAGCATTTT

v_call: TRBV24-1
j_call: TRBJ2-3
d_call: .
clone_size: .
cdr3_aa: CATSDPGLSGTDTQYF
cdr3_nt: TGTGCCACCAGTGACCCGGGCCTCTCTGGCACAGATACGCAGTATTTT

v_call: TRBV19
j_call: TRBJ1-1
d_call: .
clone_size: .
cdr3_aa: CASSINHGGGNTEAFF
cdr3_nt: TGTGCCAGTAGTATAAATCATGGGGGCGGGAACACTGAAGCTTTCTTT

v_call: TRBV2
j_call: TRBJ1-6
d_call: .
clone_size: .
cdr3_aa: CASSGEQVTSYNSPLHF
cdr3_nt: TGTGCCAGCAGTGGGGAACAGGTGACCTCCTATAATTCACCCCTCCACTTT

v_call: TRBV7-2
j_call: TRBJ1-1
d_call: .
clone_size: .
cdr3_aa: CASSLGVLNTEAFF
cdr3_nt: TGTGCCAGCAGCTTGGGGGTTCTGAACACTGAAGCTTTCTTT

v_call: TRBV10-3
j_call: TRBJ2-2
d_call: .
clone_size: .
cdr3_aa: CAISEIRGDTGELFF
cdr3_nt: TGTGCCATCAGTGAGATCAGGGGGGACACCGGGGAGCTGTTTTTT

v_call: TRBV12-3/TRBV12-4
j_call: TRBJ1-1
d_call: .
clone_size: few
cdr3_aa: CASSFQGFTEAFF
cdr3_nt: TGTGCCAGCAGTTTCCAGGGGTTCACTGAAGCTTTCTTT

v_call: TRBV9
j_call: TRBJ2-7
d_call: TRBD1
clone_size: once
cdr3_aa: CASSPDGQGYEQYF
cdr3_nt: TGTGCCAGCAGCCCCGACGGACAGGGCTACGAGCAGTACTTC